The 19 T cell receptor beta chains given below trace back to one sample, sequenced in a study of T cell responses to AZD1222 COVID-19 vaccine. Profiled with immunoSEQ multiplex PCR; TCRdb holds only in-frame clones, not every one. Of 150,000 to 200,000 clones in the sample, just over 90% were seen once. The input for sequencing was peripheral blood, taken on day 0 of AZD1222 vaccination. Every receptor here comes from an adult in good health.

This chain uses TRBV6-2 or TRBV6-3 with TRBJ1-1; TRBD1 agrees at 10 bases. The germline gives CDR1 MNHEY, CDR2 SVGEGT. The CDR3 loop spans 15 amino acids. The junction had 9 bases not matched to a gene; V was cut back by 5 bases and J by 6 bases. As DNA, the CDR3 is TGTGCCAGCAGTCCGGGACAGGGGCCCGTCCCTGAAGCTTTCTTT. It is translated as CASSPGQGPVPEAFF.

V usage is TRBV9 and J usage is TRBJ1-1; the D gene is possibly TRBD1 (5 bases). The CDR3 length is 15 residues. CDR1 is SGDLS, CDR2 YYNGEE, per germline. Trimming left V 0 bases short and J 1 base short, with 10 bases between. CDR3 in DNA: TGTGCCAGCAGCGTAGTCCCAGGGCCGAACACTGAAGCTTTCTTT. Protein sequence: CASSVVPGPNTEAFF.

The chain employs TRBV6-6 and TRBJ1-5; 8 positions match TRBD1. CDR1 and CDR2 from the germline V gene are MNHNY and SVGAGI (reference sequence). The CDR3 runs to 14 residues. V lost 7 bases to trimming and J lost 1 base; unmatched junction nucleotides: 3. The CDR3 DNA sequence: TGTGCCAGCACGGGGACAGGCAGCAATCAGCCCCAGCATTTT. It encodes CASTGTGSNQPQHF.

The rearrangement uses TRBV9 and TRBJ1-2; TRBD1 is a possible D gene (5 bases). V was clipped by 0 bases and J by 0 bases, with 9 bases between them. CDR3 length: 15 amino acids. Germline lookup yields CDR1 SGDLS and CDR2 YYNGEE. DNA for the CDR3: TGTGCCAGCAGCGTAGTTGGGGGACCTAACTATGGCTACACCTTC. Amino acids: CASSVVGGPNYGYTF.

The chain links TRBV30 to TRBJ2-7; D gene uncertain. The V end lost 4 bases, the J end lost 1 base, and 14 bases lay between the germline ends. Looked up from germline, CDR1 is GTSNPN and CDR2 is SVGIG (reference sequence). The CDR3 consists of 14 residues. The CDR3 loop is CAWNLQMGSYEQYF. DNA of the CDR3: TGTGCCTGGAATTTACAAATGGGGTCCTACGAGCAGTACTTC.

This clone was detected only once. The CDR3 sequence: CASSPGGSSYNSPLHF. The CDR3 bases are TGTGCCAGCAGCCCAGGGGGCTCGTCCTATAATTCACCCCTCCACTTT. V and J are TRBV14 and TRBJ1-6; 8 bases line up with TRBD1. V trimming: 4 bases; J trimming: 1 base; junction bases outside the gene matches: 3. Germline V CDR1 and CDR2: SGHDN, FVKESK. The CDR3 length is 16 residues.

This sequence joins TRBV5-6 and TRBJ2-1; the match to TRBD1 covers 10 bases. After removal of 0 bases from V and 6 bases from J, the junction contained 9 bases not matched to a gene. The CDR3 length is 17 residues. Germline CDR1 is SGHDT and CDR2 is YYEEEE. CDR3 protein: CASSLVAGTGDFNEQFF. Here the CDR3 DNA reads TGTGCCAGCAGCTTGGTGGCTGGGACAGGGGATTTCAATGAGCAGTTCTTC. The variable domain in full, completed from reference TRBV5-6 and TRBJ2-1, reads DAGVTQSPTHLIKTRGQQVTLRCSPKSGHDTVSWYQQALGQGPQFIFQYYEEEERQRGNFPDRFSGHQFPNYSSELNVNALLLGDSALYLCASSLVAGTGDFNEQFFGPGTRLTVL.

The CDR3 reads CASSPGGGPNEKLFF. The CDR3 DNA reads TGTGCCAGCAGCCCCGGAGGAGGACCTAATGAAAAACTGTTTTTT. The chain uses TRBV3-1 (or the pseudogene TRBV3-2) and TRBJ1-4; D unresolved. Germline CDR1 LGHDT, CDR2 YNNKEL (reference sequence). The V and J ends lost 4 bases and 3 bases respectively, with 12 bases between them. This CDR3 is 15 amino acids long.

This CDR3 reads CASRGWAGGIYEQYF. CDR3 bases: TGTGCCAGCAGAGGATGGGCCGGGGGCATCTACGAGCAGTACTTC. The chain carries TRBV11-2 and TRBJ2-7; possibly TRBD1 or TRBD2 for D (6 bases each). V lost 6 bases, J lost 3 bases, and 18 bases lay in between. This CDR3 is built from 15 residues. CDR1 and CDR2 from the germline V gene are SGHAT and FQNNGV.

V and J are TRBV3-1 (or the pseudogene TRBV3-2) and TRBJ2-2, with D unresolved. CDR3 length: 12 amino acids. Trimming removed 4 bases from V and 8 bases from J, with 8 bases in between. Germline V gene lookup returns CDR1 LGHDT and CDR2 YNNKEL (reference sequence). The CDR3 DNA sequence: TGTGCCAGCAGCCGCTACAAAGGGGAGCTGTTTTTT. It specifies CASSRYKGELFF.

This rearrangement joins TRBV7-3 to TRBJ2-3, with a weak D call TRBD2 (5 bases). The CDR3 spans 14 residues. CDR1 is SGHTA, CDR2 FQGTGA, per germline. Trimming pared 6 bases from V and 0 bases from J, leaving 10 bases between. The CDR3 bases are TGTGCCAGCAGAAGCGGACTTAGCACAGATACGCAGTATTTT. Its protein is CASRSGLSTDTQYF.

The chain employs TRBV6-5 and TRBJ1-2; 7 nucleotides agree with TRBD1. Trimming at V came to 0 bases and at J to 2 bases, leaving 3 bases not matched to a gene. CDR3 length: 15 residues. Germline CDR1 and CDR2: MNHEY and SVGAGI. Here the CDR3 DNA reads TGTGCCAGCAGTTACTCTCCGGACAGGAACTATGGCTACACCTTC. This translates into CASSYSPDRNYGYTF.

The rearrangement joins TRBV7-2 to TRBJ2-5; the D is unclear. Trimming removed 2 bases from V and 4 bases from J, with 20 bases in between. Germline V gene data show CDR1 as SGHTA and CDR2 as FQGNSA. CDR3 length: 17 amino acids. The CDR3 loop is CASSLRSGESARETQYF. The CDR3 nucleotides are TGTGCCAGCAGCTTAAGGTCCGGTGAGTCGGCGAGAGAGACCCAGTACTTC. Full variable domain (outside the CDR3, taken from reference TRBV7-2 and TRBJ2-5): GAGVSQSPSNKVTEKGKDVELRCDPISGHTALYWYRQSLGQGLEFLIYFQGNSAPDKSGLPSDRFSAERTGGSVSTLTIQRTQQEDSAVYLCASSLRSGESARETQYFGPGTRLLVL.

J is TRBJ2-2 and V is TRBV7-6, with 10 bases fitting TRBD1. Germline-derived CDR1 and CDR2 are SGHVS and FNYEAQ. CDR3 size: 16 residues. Unmatched junction bases numbered 7, after V lost 2 bases and J lost 7 bases. CDR3 loop: CASSLSGTGADGELFF. As DNA, the CDR3 is TGTGCCAGCAGCTTATCTGGGACAGGGGCTGACGGGGAGCTGTTTTTT.

The chain joins TRBV11-2 to TRBJ2-3; 12 bases agree with TRBD2. The CDR3 is 17 residues long. CDR1 SGHAT and CDR2 FQNNGV come from the germline V gene. V shed 4 bases and J 5 bases; nucleotides not matched to a gene: 10. CDR3 residues: CASSSPDLAGGRDTQYF. Written as DNA, the CDR3 is TGTGCCAGCAGCTCCCCCGATCTAGCGGGGGGGAGAGATACGCAGTATTTT.

V usage is TRBV7-2 and J usage is TRBJ2-5; a weak D match, TRBD2 (5 bases). Germline V gene sequence: CDR1 SGHTA, CDR2 FQGNSA. The CDR3 totals 14 residues. V gave up 4 bases and J gave up 2 bases, with 11 bases separating them. The DNA for the CDR3 is TGTGCCAGCAGCTCCCGGTCGGGGCAAGAGACCCAGTACTTC. Translating it yields CASSSRSGQETQYF.

The V call is TRBV4-3, the J call TRBJ2-7; 9 bases align to TRBD1. In germline, CDR1 is LGHNA, CDR2 YSLEER. Unmatched junction bases numbered 8, after V lost 5 bases and J lost 6 bases. CDR3 length equals 14 residues. CDR3 nucleotide sequence: TGCGCCAGCAGCTTGGGACAGGGAGAGATCGAGCAGTACTTC. Amino acid sequence: CASSLGQGEIEQYF.

The J gene is TRBJ1-2, the V gene TRBV5-1; 7 bases fit TRBD1. This CDR3 is 15 amino acids long. CDR1 SGHRS and CDR2 YFSETQ come from the germline V gene. The ends lost 0 bases at V and 6 bases at J; junction bases unmatched: 8. Here the CDR3 DNA reads TGCGCCAGCAGCTTGGCCGGAGACAGGGATAATGGCTACACCTTC. Translating gives CASSLAGDRDNGYTF.

This chain connects TRBV7-2 to TRBJ2-5; 9 bases map to TRBD2. The CDR3 covers 17 residues. The J segment lost 5 bases and the V segment lost 10 bases, leaving 20 bases of the junction unmatched. Germline values: CDR1 SGHTA, CDR2 FQGNSA. Here the CDR3 reads CATRRSASGVLGETQYF. As DNA, the CDR3 is TGTGCCACCCGGAGGTCGGCTAGCGGGGTCTTGGGGGAGACCCAGTACTTC. The whole variable domain, filled in from reference TRBV7-2 and TRBJ2-5, reads GAGVSQSPSNKVTEKGKDVELRCDPISGHTALYWYRQSLGQGLEFLIYFQGNSAPDKSGLPSDRFSAERTGGSVSTLTIQRTQQEDSAVYLCATRRSASGVLGETQYFGPGTRLLVL.